This T cell receptor (beta chain) was captured by sequencing in a study of T-cell reconstitution after alpha-beta-depleted transplantation in children (dated by TCRdb to the mid-2010s). In terms of the full investigation: Using TCR repertoire profiling, the study quantitatively followed how T-cell immune reconstitution unfolded in children after TCRalphabeta/CD19-depleted allogeneic hematopoietic cell transplantation.

V loses 2 bases, J loses 4 bases, and the germline ends lie 9 bases apart. Looking up the germline V gene yields CDR1 SGDLS and CDR2 YYNGEE. The CDR3 covers 13 residues, taking in both the cysteine and the phenylalanine. Here the CDR3 DNA is all that survives: 39 bases in frame from base 1. For this clonotype: The antigen it binds to is not known. Within one base of it there is no much larger clone, and no base qualities were kept.

Interpreted using the paper, the treatment or condition label stands for: allogeneic hematopoietic cell transplantation with graft depleted of TCRalphabeta T cells and CD19 B cells. The transplant recipients were children given TCRalphabeta/CD19-depleted allogeneic hematopoietic cell grafts. Study-level results and caveats: In some patients, the high TCRbeta diversity seen at day 60 was put down to recipient T cells and intrathymic progenitors that had survived conditioning. About two months after transplant, the apparently early recovery of alphabetaT-cell counts reportedly depended on just several hundred clones that had expanded rapidly and came from non-depleted graft cells. The frequencies of hyperexpanded clones fell over the following months, and after one year, T-cell counts and TCRbeta diversity were mostly attributed to newly produced T cells.

The method was PCR. Sequencing was carried out with an Illumina HiSeq 2500. To normalize quantification of the TCRbeta repertoire, the TCR libraries were built with molecular barcoding that relied on unique molecular identifiers. TCRdb reworked the public reads: Q25 trimming with fastp, MiXCR clone assembly, productive beta chains retained. For every CDR3 protein sequence, its rows merge into one entry that carries the most common genes and DNA. The sample table contains hundreds of thousands of distinct CDR3 sequences; only one count was recorded for 15% to 20% of them. The ten biggest clones cover approximately 29% of the sample.

The source is a boy under two years old who had a stem cell transplant for Wiskott-Aldrich syndrome, so the T cells may come from the graft donor. Recombination connected TRBV9 to TRBJ1-2; matching of 5 bases hints at TRBD1 as the D gene. The source was PBMCs, mostly from graft donor cells, collected 360 days after TCRalphabeta/CD19-depleted stem cell transplant. The sequenced DNA: TGTGCCAGCAGCGTGGGGGACGGCTATGGCTACACCTTC. This codes for CASSVGDGYGYTF. Joined to the reference TRBV9 and TRBJ1-2 proteins, this CDR3 gives the full variable domain: DSGVTQTPKHLITATGQRVTLRCSPRSGDLSVYWYQQSLDQGLQFLIQYYNGEERAKGNILERFSAQQFPDLHSELNLSSLELGDSALYFCASSVGDGYGYTFGSGTRLTVV.